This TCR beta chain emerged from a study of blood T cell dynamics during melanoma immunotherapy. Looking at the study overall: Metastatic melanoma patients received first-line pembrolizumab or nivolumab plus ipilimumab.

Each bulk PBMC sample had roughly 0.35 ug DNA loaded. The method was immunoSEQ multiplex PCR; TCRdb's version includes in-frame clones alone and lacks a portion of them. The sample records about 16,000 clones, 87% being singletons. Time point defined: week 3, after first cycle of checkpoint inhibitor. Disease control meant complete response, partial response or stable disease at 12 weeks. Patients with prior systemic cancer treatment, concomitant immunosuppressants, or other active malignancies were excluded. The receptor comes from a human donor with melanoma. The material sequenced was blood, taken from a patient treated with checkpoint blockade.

The CDR3 reads CSARLGAEQFF. The DNA of the CDR3 is TGCAGTGCTAGACTCGGAGCTGAGCAGTTCTTC. The chain uses TRBV20-1 and TRBJ2-1; D is unresolved. This CDR3 comprises 11 residues. V lost 2 bases, J lost 9 bases, and 8 bases lay in between. From germline, CDR1 is DFQATT and CDR2 SNEGSKA (reference sequence).